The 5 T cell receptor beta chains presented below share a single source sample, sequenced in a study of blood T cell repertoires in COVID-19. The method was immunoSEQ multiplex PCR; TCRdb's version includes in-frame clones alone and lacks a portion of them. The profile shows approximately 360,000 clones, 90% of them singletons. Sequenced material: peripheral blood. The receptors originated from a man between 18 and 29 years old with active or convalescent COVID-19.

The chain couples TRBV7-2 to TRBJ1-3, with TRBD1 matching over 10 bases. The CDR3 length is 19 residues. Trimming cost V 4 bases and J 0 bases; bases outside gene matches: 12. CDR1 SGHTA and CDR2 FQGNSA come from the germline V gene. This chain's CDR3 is CASSSRWGQGIRSGNTIYF. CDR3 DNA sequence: TGTGCCAGCAGCTCGAGATGGGGACAGGGGATTCGCTCTGGAAACACCATATATTTT.

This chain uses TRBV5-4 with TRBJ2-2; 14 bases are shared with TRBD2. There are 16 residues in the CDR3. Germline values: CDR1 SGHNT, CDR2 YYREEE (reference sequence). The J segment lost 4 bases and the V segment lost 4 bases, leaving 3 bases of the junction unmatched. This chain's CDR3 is CASSRGLAGGTGELFF. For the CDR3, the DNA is TGTGCCAGCAGCCGAGGACTAGCGGGAGGCACCGGGGAGCTGTTTTTT.

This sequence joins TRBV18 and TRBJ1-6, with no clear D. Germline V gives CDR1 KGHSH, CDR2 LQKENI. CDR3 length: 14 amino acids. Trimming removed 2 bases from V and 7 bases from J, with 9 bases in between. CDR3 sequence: CASSPGRENSPLHF. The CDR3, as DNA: TGTGCCAGCTCACCAGGGCGGGAAAATTCACCCCTCCACTTT. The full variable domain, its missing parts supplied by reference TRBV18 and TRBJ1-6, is NAGVMQNPRHLVRRRGQEARLRCSPMKGHSHVYWYRQLPEEGLKFMVYLQKENIIDESGMPKERFSAEFPKEGPSILRIQQVVRGDSAAYFCASSPGRENSPLHFGNGTRLTVT.

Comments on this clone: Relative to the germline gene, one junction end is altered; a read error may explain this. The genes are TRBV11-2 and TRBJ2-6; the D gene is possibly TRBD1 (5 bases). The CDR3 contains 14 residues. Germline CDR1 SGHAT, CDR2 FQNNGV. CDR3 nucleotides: TGTGCCAGAATGGGTCCCTCTGGGGCCAACGTGCTGACTTTC. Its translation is CARMGPSGANVLTF.

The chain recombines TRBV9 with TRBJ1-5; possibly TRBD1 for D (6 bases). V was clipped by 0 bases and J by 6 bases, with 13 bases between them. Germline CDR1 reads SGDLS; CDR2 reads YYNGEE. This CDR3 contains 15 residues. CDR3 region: CASSVAGGEGQPQHF. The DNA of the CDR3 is TGTGCCAGCAGCGTAGCGGGGGGCGAGGGTCAGCCCCAGCATTTT.